This T cell receptor beta chain emerged from a study of human T cells and chemical hapten exposure. Via MiXCR, TCRdb re-called the RACE reads, giving one row per CDR3 protein. In the table there are about 120,000 distinct CDR3 sequences, roughly 14% of which are singletons. Trimming removed 0 bases at V and 0 bases at J, with 6 bases between. The germline V gene encodes CDR1 MNHEY and CDR2 SMNVEV (reference sequence). The CDR3 spans 15 residues. The time point: pre-sensitization, week 0. Treatment specified: therapeutic diphenylcyclopropenone sensitization with weekly scalp DPC. The chain couples TRBV27 to TRBJ2-4, with D unclear. The receptor comes from a woman aged 18-30 years with alopecia areata. Some clones in this sample may be carry-over from other donors' samples. Source: whole blood, taken in connection with sensitization to the hapten diphenylcyclopropenone (DPC). CDR3 coding DNA: TGTGCCAGCAGTTTATCACCTTCAGCCAAAAACATTCAGTACTTC. It yields the protein CASSLSPSAKNIQYF.